Listed below are T cell receptor beta chains from one sample, sequenced in a study of blood T cells in healthy people across ages. A single record per CDR3 protein comes from TCRdb applying MiXCR to the 5' RACE reads. The data show fewer than 2,000,000 distinct CDR3 sequences, roughly two fifths seen once. The specimen sequenced was blood. All receptors derive from a human donor in good health. Each CDR3 is given with its conserved first and last residue. Fields, in order: J gene, clone size, D gene, V gene, CDR3 protein. The D gene is left open where the match is weak. Clone sizes are given selectively: once, few, many, or a class where the clone is expanded.

j_call: TRBJ1-2
clone_size: .
d_call: .
v_call: TRBV20-1
cdr3_aa: CSARVNGHGTNYGYTF

j_call: TRBJ1-5
clone_size: .
d_call: TRBD1
v_call: TRBV12-3/TRBV12-4
cdr3_aa: CASGWDRVQPQHF

j_call: TRBJ1-5
clone_size: .
d_call: .
v_call: TRBV5-5
cdr3_aa: CASSLASRQPQHF

j_call: TRBJ2-6
clone_size: few
d_call: .
v_call: TRBV3-1
cdr3_aa: CASSQGKGPGANVLTF

j_call: TRBJ2-2
clone_size: .
d_call: .
v_call: TRBV12-3/TRBV12-4
cdr3_aa: CASGYTGELFF

j_call: TRBJ2-5
clone_size: .
d_call: TRBD2
v_call: TRBV10-3
cdr3_aa: CAIGKRGTRGGETQYF

j_call: TRBJ1-1
clone_size: .
d_call: .
v_call: TRBV28
cdr3_aa: CASSSWGFEAFF

j_call: TRBJ2-7
clone_size: few
d_call: TRBD1
v_call: TRBV4-3
cdr3_aa: CASSQGWTGGAGVYEQYF

j_call: TRBJ1-2
clone_size: .
d_call: .
v_call: TRBV7-2
cdr3_aa: CASTKGGSAIQNYGYTF

j_call: TRBJ2-6
clone_size: few
d_call: TRBD2
v_call: TRBV10-2
cdr3_aa: CASSESRGPSGGSGANVLTF

j_call: TRBJ1-2
clone_size: few
d_call: .
v_call: TRBV28
cdr3_aa: CASSLEAALYGYTF

j_call: TRBJ2-1
clone_size: .
d_call: TRBD1
v_call: TRBV27
cdr3_aa: CASRPRDRGRNEQFF

j_call: TRBJ2-5
clone_size: .
d_call: .
v_call: TRBV4-1
cdr3_aa: CASSQEFVETQYF

j_call: TRBJ1-1
clone_size: .
d_call: .
v_call: TRBV7-3
cdr3_aa: CASTNSPDTEAFF

j_call: TRBJ2-7
clone_size: .
d_call: TRBD1
v_call: TRBV15
cdr3_aa: CATSAPSQGDYEQYF

j_call: TRBJ1-1
clone_size: .
d_call: .
v_call: TRBV6-2/TRBV6-3
cdr3_aa: CASSSLYSTEAFF

j_call: TRBJ1-1
clone_size: many
d_call: .
v_call: TRBV7-3
cdr3_aa: CASSPGRATTQGAFF

j_call: TRBJ2-1
clone_size: few
d_call: .
v_call: TRBV12-3/TRBV12-4
cdr3_aa: CASSLAGISSYNEQFF

j_call: TRBJ2-1
clone_size: .
d_call: .
v_call: TRBV29-1
cdr3_aa: CSVDFTEAYNEQFF

j_call: TRBJ1-5
clone_size: few
d_call: .
v_call: TRBV19
cdr3_aa: CASSGAWAQPQHF

j_call: TRBJ2-1
clone_size: .
d_call: TRBD2
v_call: TRBV29-1
cdr3_aa: CSGGLAGEHNEQFF

j_call: TRBJ1-2
clone_size: .
d_call: .
v_call: TRBV7-9
cdr3_aa: CASSGGRGDGYTF

j_call: TRBJ1-6
clone_size: few
d_call: .
v_call: TRBV7-3
cdr3_aa: CASSLQSQSNSPLHF

j_call: TRBJ2-3
clone_size: few
d_call: .
v_call: TRBV9
cdr3_aa: CASSIRDLADTQYF

j_call: TRBJ2-7
clone_size: .
d_call: .
v_call: TRBV20-1
cdr3_aa: CSAAINPYEQYF

j_call: TRBJ2-4
clone_size: .
d_call: .
v_call: TRBV13
cdr3_aa: CASSSNQGAAKNIQYF

j_call: TRBJ1-1
clone_size: .
d_call: .
v_call: TRBV6-1
cdr3_aa: CASTLNGAEAFF

j_call: TRBJ1-1
clone_size: .
d_call: .
v_call: TRBV27
cdr3_aa: CASSSWRDTEAFF

j_call: .
clone_size: once
d_call: .
v_call: TRBV29-1
cdr3_aa: CSVDAPDHLSSYNEQYF

j_call: TRBJ1-1
clone_size: .
d_call: TRBD1
v_call: TRBV20-1
cdr3_aa: CSTSNRGRNTEAFF

j_call: TRBJ2-1
clone_size: .
d_call: .
v_call: TRBV29-1
cdr3_aa: CSVEGDRPGLHNEQFF

j_call: TRBJ1-3
clone_size: few
d_call: TRBD1
v_call: TRBV5-5
cdr3_aa: CASSLRWTGGQISGNTIYF

j_call: TRBJ2-3
clone_size: .
d_call: TRBD1
v_call: TRBV20-1
cdr3_aa: CSAIGTGDVDTQYF

j_call: TRBJ1-2
clone_size: .
d_call: .
v_call: TRBV27
cdr3_aa: CASSLNTDTGYGYTF

j_call: TRBJ2-1
clone_size: .
d_call: .
v_call: TRBV9
cdr3_aa: CASSVSGPYNEQFF

j_call: TRBJ1-1
clone_size: once
d_call: .
v_call: TRBV18
cdr3_aa: CASSPSGGGNTEAFF

j_call: TRBJ2-2
clone_size: .
d_call: .
v_call: TRBV5-1
cdr3_aa: CASSLIPTTGELFF

j_call: TRBJ1-1
clone_size: .
d_call: TRBD1
v_call: TRBV10-3
cdr3_aa: CAISGSVGGGNTEAFF

j_call: TRBJ1-1
clone_size: once
d_call: TRBD1
v_call: TRBV29-1
cdr3_aa: CSVWTGAYTEAFF

j_call: TRBJ2-1
clone_size: few
d_call: .
v_call: TRBV9
cdr3_aa: CASSVDEMRNEQFF

j_call: TRBJ1-1
clone_size: .
d_call: .
v_call: TRBV10-3
cdr3_aa: CAISDTPNTEAFF

j_call: TRBJ1-1
clone_size: .
d_call: .
v_call: TRBV3-1
cdr3_aa: CASSPRGEVGVTEAFF

j_call: TRBJ2-5
clone_size: few
d_call: .
v_call: TRBV7-2
cdr3_aa: CASSLGGTFETQYF

j_call: TRBJ2-3
clone_size: .
d_call: .
v_call: TRBV3-1
cdr3_aa: CASSQDSWRTDTQYF

j_call: TRBJ1-1
clone_size: few
d_call: .
v_call: TRBV4-3
cdr3_aa: CASSQEVATRMNTEAFF

j_call: TRBJ1-6
clone_size: .
d_call: TRBD1
v_call: TRBV7-2
cdr3_aa: CASSPLGTGQTLHF

j_call: TRBJ2-7
clone_size: once
d_call: .
v_call: TRBV30
cdr3_aa: CVWSVGYNYEQYF

j_call: TRBJ2-3
clone_size: few
d_call: .
v_call: TRBV9
cdr3_aa: CASSELVGSDTQYF

j_call: TRBJ1-2
clone_size: .
d_call: .
v_call: TRBV20-1
cdr3_aa: CSARAGMDIYGYTF

j_call: TRBJ1-5
clone_size: few
d_call: .
v_call: TRBV15
cdr3_aa: CATSRGGNPQPQHF

j_call: TRBJ1-5
clone_size: .
d_call: .
v_call: TRBV4-2
cdr3_aa: CASSPRTKDQPQHF

j_call: .
clone_size: .
d_call: .
v_call: TRBV3-1
cdr3_aa: CASSLIGVEETQYF

j_call: TRBJ1-4
clone_size: few
d_call: TRBD1
v_call: TRBV5-1
cdr3_aa: CASRGTASNEKLFF

j_call: TRBJ2-4
clone_size: few
d_call: .
v_call: TRBV20-1
cdr3_aa: CSASTYGLAKNIQYF